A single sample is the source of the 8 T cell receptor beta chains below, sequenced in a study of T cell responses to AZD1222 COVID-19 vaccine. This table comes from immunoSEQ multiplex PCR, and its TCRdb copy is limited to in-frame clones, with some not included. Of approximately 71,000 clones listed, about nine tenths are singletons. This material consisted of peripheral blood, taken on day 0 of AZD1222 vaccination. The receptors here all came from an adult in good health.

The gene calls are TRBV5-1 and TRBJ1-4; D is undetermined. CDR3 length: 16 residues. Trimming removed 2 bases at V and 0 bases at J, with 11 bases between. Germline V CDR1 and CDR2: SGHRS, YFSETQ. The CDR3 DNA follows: TGCGCCAGCAGCTTACCCGACGGAACAACTAATGAAAAACTGTTTTTT. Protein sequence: CASSLPDGTTNEKLFF.

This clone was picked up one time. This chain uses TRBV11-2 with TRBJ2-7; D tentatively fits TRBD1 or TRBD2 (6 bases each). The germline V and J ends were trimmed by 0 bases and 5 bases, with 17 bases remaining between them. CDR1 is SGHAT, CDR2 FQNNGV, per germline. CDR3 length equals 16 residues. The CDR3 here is CASSLEGGSGVHEQYF. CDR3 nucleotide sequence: TGTGCCAGCAGCTTAGAAGGGGGGTCAGGGGTCCACGAGCAGTACTTC.

The CDR3 reads CASSQTGGNYNEQFF. CDR3 in DNA: TGCGCCAGCAGCCAGACGGGAGGGAACTACAATGAGCAGTTCTTC. The rearrangement links TRBV4-1 to TRBJ2-1, with 8 bases that match TRBD2. The V gene's germline CDR1 is MGHRA and CDR2 YSYEKL. The CDR3 is 15 amino acids. The trim removed 3 bases at V and 3 bases at J, leaving 4 bases unmatched.

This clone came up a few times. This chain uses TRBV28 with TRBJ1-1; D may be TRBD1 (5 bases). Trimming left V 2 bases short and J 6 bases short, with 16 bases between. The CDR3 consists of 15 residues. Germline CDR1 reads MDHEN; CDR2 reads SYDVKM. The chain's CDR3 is CASSLLGRGSSEAFF. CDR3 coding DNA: TGTGCCAGCAGTTTACTAGGGAGGGGTTCCTCTGAAGCTTTCTTT.

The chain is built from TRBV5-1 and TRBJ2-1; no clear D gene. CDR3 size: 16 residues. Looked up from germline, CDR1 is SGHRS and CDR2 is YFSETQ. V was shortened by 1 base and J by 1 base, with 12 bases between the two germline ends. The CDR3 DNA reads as TGCGCCAGCAGCTTGATTGGTCTAGGGTCCTACAATGAGCAGTTCTTC. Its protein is CASSLIGLGSYNEQFF.

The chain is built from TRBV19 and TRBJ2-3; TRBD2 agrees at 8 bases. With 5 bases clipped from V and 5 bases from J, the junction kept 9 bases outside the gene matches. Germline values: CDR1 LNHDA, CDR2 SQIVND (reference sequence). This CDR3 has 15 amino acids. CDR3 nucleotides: TGTGCCAGTAGTCGGGTCGGGAGGGCCCTAGATACGCAGTATTTT. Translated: CASSRVGRALDTQYF.

The CDR3 spells CAISGGTSGLYEQYF. CDR3 in DNA: TGTGCCATCAGTGGGGGGACTAGCGGGCTCTACGAGCAGTACTTC. The chain recombines TRBV10-3 with TRBJ2-7; 12 bases are a match to TRBD2. With V trimmed by 4 bases and J by 3 bases, 4 bases remained unmatched. The CDR3 is made up of 15 amino acids. The germline V gene encodes CDR1 ENHRY and CDR2 SYGVKD.

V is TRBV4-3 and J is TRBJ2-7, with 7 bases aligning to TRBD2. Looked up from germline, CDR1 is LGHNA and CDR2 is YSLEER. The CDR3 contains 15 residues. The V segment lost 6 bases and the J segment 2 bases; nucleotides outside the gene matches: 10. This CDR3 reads CASRLRLAAAYEQYF. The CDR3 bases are TGCGCCAGCAGACTGCGACTAGCTGCCGCCTACGAGCAGTACTTC.